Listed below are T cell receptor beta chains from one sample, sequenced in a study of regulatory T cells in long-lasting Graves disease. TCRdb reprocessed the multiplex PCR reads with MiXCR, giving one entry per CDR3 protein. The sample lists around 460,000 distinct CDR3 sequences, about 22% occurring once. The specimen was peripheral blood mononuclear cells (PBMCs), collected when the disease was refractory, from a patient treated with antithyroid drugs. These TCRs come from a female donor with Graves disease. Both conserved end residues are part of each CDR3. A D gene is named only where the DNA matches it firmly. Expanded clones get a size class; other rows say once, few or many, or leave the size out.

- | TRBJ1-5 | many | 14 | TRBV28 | TGTGCCAGCAGTTTAGCGGGGAACAATCAGCCCCAGCATTTT | CASSLAGNNQPQHF
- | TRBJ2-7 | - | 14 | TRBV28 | TGTGCCAGCAGTTTCCCTGCGGGGGGACAGTATCAGTACTTC | CASSFPAGGQYQYF
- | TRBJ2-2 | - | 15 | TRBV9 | TGTGCCAGCAGCGCCGGCGGGGAAAGGTCCGGGGAGCTGTTTTTT | CASSAGGERSGELFF
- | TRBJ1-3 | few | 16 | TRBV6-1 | TGTGCCAGCAGTACCGTCACCTGGGGCTCTGGAAACACCATATATTTT | CASSTVTWGSGNTIYF
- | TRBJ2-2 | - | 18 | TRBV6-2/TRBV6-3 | TGTGCCAGCCGCCGTGAGCTAGCGCTACCGCCGAACACCGGGGAGCTGTTTTTT | CASRRELALPPNTGELFF
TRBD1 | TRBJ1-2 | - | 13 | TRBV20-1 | TGCAGTGCTACGCCGGGACAGCGTTATGGCTACACCTTC | CSATPGQRYGYTF
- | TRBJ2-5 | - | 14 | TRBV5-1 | TGCGCCAGCAGCCCTGGGACTCTTATGGAGACCCAGTACTTC | CASSPGTLMETQYF
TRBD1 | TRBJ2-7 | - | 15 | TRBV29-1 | TGCAGCGTTGAAGAGTTCGAGGGACAGACCTACGAGCAGTACTTC | CSVEEFEGQTYEQYF
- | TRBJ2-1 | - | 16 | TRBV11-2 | TGTGCCAGCAGCCCCCGGGACCCGAGCTCCTACAATGAGCAGTTCTTC | CASSPRDPSSYNEQFF
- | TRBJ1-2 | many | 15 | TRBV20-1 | TGCAGTGCTAGAGCTGGGGGGACCCTAGCCTATGGCTACACCTTC | CSARAGGTLAYGYTF
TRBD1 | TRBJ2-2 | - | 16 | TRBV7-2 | TGTGCCAGCAGCAAACGACAGGGGGCGAGCACCGGGGAGCTGTTTTTT | CASSKRQGASTGELFF
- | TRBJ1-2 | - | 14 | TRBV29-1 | TGCAGCGTTGAGGCCAGGGGATGGAGGAATGGCTACACCTTC | CSVEARGWRNGYTF
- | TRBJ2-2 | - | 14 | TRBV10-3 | TGTGCCATCAGTGATAAGGGGGGCACCGGGGAGCTGTTTTTT | CAISDKGGTGELFF
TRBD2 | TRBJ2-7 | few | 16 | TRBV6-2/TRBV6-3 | TGTGCCAGCAGTGAATTCGGGAGGGATCTGTCCAACGAGCAGTACTTC | CASSEFGRDLSNEQYF
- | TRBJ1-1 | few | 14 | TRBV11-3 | TGTGCCAGCAGCTTACAGGGGTTTCACACTGAAGCTTTCTTT | CASSLQGFHTEAFF